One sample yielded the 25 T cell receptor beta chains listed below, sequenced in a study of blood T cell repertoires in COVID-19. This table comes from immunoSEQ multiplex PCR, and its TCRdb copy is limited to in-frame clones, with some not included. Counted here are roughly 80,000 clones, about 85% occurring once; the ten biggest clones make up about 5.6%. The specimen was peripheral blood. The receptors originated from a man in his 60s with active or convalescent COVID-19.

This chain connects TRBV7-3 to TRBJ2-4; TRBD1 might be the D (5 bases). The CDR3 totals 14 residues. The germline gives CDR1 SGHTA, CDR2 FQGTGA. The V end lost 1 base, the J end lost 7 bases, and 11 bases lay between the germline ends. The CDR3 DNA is TGTGCCAGCAGCTTAAGTGACAGTACCAACATTCAGTACTTC. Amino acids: CASSLSDSTNIQYF.

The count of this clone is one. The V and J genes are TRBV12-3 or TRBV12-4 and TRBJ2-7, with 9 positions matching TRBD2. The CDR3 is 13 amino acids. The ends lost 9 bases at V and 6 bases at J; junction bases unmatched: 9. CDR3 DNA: TGTGCCAGTTCCGGCGGGGGGGAGCTCGAGCAGTACTTC. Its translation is CASSGGGELEQYF.

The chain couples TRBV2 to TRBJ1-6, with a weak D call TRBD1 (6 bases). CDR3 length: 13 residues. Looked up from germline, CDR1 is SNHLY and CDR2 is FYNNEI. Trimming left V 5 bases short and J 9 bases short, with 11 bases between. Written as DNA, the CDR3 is TGTGCCAGCAGTACAGGGATTAGTTCACCCCTCCACTTT. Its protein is CASSTGISSPLHF.

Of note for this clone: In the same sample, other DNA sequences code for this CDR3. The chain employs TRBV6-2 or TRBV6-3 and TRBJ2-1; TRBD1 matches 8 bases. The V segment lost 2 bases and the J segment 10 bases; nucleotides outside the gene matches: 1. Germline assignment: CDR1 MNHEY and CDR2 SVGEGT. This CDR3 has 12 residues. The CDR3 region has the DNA TGTGCCAGCAGTTACGACAGGGGAGAGCAGTTCTTC. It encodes CASSYDRGEQFF.

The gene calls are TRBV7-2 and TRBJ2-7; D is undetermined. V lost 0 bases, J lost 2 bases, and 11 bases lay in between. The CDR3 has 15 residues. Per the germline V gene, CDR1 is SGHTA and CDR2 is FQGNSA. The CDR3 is CASSLARDFAYEQYF. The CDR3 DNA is TGTGCCAGCAGCTTAGCCCGCGACTTTGCCTACGAGCAGTACTTC.

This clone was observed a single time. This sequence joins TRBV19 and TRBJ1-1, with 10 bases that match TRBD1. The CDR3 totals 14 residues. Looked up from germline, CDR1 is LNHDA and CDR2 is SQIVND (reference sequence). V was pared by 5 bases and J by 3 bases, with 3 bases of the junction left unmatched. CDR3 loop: CASSVGQGYTEAFF. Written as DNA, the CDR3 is TGTGCCAGTAGTGTGGGACAGGGGTACACTGAAGCTTTCTTT.

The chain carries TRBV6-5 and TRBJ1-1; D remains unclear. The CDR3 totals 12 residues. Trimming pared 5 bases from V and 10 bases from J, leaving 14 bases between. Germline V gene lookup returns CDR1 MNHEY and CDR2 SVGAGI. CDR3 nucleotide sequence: TGTGCCAGCAGTCCCAAAGGTGAGGCAGCTTTCTTT. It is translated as CASSPKGEAAFF.

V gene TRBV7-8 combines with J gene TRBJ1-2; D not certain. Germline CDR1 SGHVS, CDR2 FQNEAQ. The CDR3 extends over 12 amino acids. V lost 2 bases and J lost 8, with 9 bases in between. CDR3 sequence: CASSLRSQGYTF. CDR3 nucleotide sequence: TGTGCCAGCAGCTTACGGAGTCAGGGCTACACCTTC.

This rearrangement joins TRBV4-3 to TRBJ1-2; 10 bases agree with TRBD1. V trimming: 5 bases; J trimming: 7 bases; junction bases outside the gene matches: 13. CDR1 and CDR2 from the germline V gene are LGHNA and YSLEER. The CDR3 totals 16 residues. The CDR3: CASSRTTGGLIRGYTF. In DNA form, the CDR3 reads TGCGCCAGCAGCAGGACGACAGGGGGCCTAATCCGTGGCTACACCTTC.

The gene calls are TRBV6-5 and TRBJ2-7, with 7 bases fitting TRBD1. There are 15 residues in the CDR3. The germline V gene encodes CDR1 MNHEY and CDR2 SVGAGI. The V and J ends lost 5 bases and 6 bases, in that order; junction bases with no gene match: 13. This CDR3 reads CASSLGDRRLGEQYF. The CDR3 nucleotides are TGTGCCAGCAGTCTGGGGGACAGACGACTCGGCGAGCAGTACTTC.

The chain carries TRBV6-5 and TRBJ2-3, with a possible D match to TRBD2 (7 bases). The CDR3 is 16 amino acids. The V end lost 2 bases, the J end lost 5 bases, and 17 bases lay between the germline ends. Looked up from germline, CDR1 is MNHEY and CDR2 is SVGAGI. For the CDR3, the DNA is TGTGCCAGCAGTTACCGCCCAGCGAGGGGGGGAGATACGCAGTATTTT. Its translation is CASSYRPARGGDTQYF.

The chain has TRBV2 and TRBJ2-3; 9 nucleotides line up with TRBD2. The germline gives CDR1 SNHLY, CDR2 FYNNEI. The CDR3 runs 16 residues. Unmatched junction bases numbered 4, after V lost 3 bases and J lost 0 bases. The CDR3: CASSDTRGGSTDTQYF. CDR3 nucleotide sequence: TGTGCCAGCAGTGACACGCGGGGGGGAAGCACAGATACGCAGTATTTT.

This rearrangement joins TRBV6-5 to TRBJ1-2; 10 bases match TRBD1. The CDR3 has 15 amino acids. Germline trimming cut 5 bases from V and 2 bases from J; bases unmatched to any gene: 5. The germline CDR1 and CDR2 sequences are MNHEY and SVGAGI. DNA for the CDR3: TGTGCCAGCAGTCAACCGGGACAGGGGAACTATGGCTACACCTTC. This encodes CASSQPGQGNYGYTF.

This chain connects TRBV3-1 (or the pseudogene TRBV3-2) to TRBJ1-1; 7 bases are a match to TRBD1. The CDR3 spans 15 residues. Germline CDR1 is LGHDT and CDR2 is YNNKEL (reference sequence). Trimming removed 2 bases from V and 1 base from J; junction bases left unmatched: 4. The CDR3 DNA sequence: TGTGCCAGCAGCCAATGGACAGGTAGGAACACTGAAGCTTTCTTT. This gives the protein CASSQWTGRNTEAFF.

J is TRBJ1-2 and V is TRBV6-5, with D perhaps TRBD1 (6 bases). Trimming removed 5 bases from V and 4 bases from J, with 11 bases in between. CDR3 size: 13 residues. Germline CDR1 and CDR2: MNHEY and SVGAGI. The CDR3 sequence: CASSRDILYGYTF. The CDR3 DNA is TGTGCCAGCAGTCGGGACATCCTCTATGGCTACACCTTC.

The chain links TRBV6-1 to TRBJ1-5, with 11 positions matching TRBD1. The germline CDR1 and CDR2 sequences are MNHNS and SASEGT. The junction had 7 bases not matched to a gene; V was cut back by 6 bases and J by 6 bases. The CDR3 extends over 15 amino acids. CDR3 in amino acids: CASRTGDRGFQPQHF. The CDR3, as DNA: TGTGCCAGCAGAACAGGGGACAGGGGGTTTCAGCCCCAGCATTTT.

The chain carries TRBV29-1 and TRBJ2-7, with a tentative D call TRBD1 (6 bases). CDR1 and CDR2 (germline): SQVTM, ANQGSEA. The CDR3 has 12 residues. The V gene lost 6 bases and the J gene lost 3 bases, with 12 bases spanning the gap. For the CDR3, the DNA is TGCAGCGTAAAAACAGGGATCTACGAGCAGTACTTC. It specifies CSVKTGIYEQYF.

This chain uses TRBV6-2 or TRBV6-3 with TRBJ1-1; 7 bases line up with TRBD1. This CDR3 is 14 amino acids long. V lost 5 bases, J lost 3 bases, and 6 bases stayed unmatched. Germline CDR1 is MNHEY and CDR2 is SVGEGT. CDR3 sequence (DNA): TGTGCCAGCAGTCAACAGGGGAAAGACACTGAAGCTTTCTTT. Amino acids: CASSQQGKDTEAFF.

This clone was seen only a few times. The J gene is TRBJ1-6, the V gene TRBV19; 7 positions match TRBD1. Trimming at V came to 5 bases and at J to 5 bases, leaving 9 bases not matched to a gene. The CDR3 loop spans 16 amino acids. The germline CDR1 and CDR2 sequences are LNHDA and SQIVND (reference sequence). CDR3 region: CASSETGIGDNSPLHF. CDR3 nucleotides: TGTGCCAGTAGTGAGACAGGGATCGGGGATAATTCACCCCTCCACTTT.

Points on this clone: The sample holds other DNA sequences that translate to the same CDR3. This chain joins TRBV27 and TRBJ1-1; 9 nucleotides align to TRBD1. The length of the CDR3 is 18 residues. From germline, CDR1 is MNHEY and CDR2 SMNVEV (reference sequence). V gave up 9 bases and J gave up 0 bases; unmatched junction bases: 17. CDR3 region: CASSSRSTGTGMNTEAFF. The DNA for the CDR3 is TGTGCCAGTAGCTCCCGATCTACCGGGACAGGGATGAACACTGAAGCTTTCTTT.

The CDR3 reads CATSLGVGELFF. CDR3 bases: TGTGCCACCAGCCTCGGGGTCGGGGAGCTGTTTTTT. V usage is TRBV24-1 and J usage is TRBJ2-2, with D possibly TRBD2 on 5 matching bases. Germline CDR1 reads KGHDR; CDR2 reads SFDVKD. The V gene lost 7 bases and the J gene lost 7 bases, with 9 bases spanning the gap. The CDR3 loop spans 12 amino acids.

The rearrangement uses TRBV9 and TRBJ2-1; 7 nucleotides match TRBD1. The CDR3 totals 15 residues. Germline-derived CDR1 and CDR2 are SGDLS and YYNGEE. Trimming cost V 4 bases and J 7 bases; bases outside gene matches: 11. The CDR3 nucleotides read TGTGCCAGCAGCACAGACAGGGAAAGCCGAAATGAGCAGTTCTTC. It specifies CASSTDRESRNEQFF.

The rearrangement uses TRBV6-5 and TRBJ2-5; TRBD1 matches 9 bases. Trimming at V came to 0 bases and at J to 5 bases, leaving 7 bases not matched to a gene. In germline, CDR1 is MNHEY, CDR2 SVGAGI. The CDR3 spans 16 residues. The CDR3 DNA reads TGTGCCAGCAGTTACTCTGGACAGGGGTCGGGGGAGACCCAGTACTTC. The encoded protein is CASSYSGQGSGETQYF.

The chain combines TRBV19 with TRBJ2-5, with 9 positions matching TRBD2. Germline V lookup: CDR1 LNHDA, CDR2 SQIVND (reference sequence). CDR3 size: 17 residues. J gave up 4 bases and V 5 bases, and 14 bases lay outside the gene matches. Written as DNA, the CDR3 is TGTGCCAGTAGTTCTCGACTCTCGACTAGCGGTTTAGAGACCCAGTACTTC. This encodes CASSSRLSTSGLETQYF.

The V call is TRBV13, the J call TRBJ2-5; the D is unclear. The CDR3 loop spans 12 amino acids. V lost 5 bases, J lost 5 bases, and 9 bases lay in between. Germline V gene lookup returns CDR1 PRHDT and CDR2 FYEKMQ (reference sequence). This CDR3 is CASSLVRETQYF. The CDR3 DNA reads TGTGCCAGCAGCCTGGTCAGGGAGACCCAGTACTTC.